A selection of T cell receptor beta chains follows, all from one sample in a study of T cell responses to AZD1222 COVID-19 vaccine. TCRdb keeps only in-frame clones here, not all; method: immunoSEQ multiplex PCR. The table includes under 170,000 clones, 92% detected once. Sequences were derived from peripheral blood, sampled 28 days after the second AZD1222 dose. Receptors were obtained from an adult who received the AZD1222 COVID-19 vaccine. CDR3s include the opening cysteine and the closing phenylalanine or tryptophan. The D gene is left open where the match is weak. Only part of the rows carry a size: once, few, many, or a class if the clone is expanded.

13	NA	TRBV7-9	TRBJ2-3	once	TGTGCCAGCATCCTTTTAGCAGAGGATACGCAGTATTTT	CASILLAEDTQYF
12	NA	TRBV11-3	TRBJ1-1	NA	TGTGCCAGCAGCACACGAGACACTGAAGCTTTCTTT	CASSTRDTEAFF
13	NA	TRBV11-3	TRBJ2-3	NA	TGTGCCAGCAGCTTAGTCGGTGAAGATACGCAGTATTTT	CASSLVGEDTQYF
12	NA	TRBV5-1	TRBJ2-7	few	TGCGCCAGCAGCGGGGGGCGGAACGAGCAGTACTTC	CASSGGRNEQYF
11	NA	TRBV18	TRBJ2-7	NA	TGTGCCAGCTCAGTCACCTACGAGCAGTACTTC	CASSVTYEQYF
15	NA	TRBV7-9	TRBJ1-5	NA	TGTGCCAGCAGCTTAGACGGCCGTAGCAATCAGCCCCAGCATTTT	CASSLDGRSNQPQHF
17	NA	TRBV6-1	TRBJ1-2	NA	TGTGCCAGCAGTGAAGCGTCAGTCCGGGGATATGTCTATGGCTACACCTTC	CASSEASVRGYVYGYTF
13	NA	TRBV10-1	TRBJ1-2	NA	TGCGCCAGCAGTGAGGAGGAGCACTATGGCTACACCTTC	CASSEEEHYGYTF
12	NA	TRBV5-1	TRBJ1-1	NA	TGCGCCAGCAGCTTCGAGAACACTGAAGCTTTCTTT	CASSFENTEAFF
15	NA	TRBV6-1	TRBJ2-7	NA	TGTGCCAGCAGTGACAAGGGTGGAACCACCTACGAGCAGTACTTC	CASSDKGGTTYEQYF
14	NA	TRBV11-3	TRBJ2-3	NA	TGTGCCAGCAGCTTAGATATTAGCACAGATACGCAGTATTTT	CASSLDISTDTQYF
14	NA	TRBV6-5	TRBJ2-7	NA	TGTGCCAGCAGTTACTCGACAGACCCCTACGAGCAGTACTTC	CASSYSTDPYEQYF
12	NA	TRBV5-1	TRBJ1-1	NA	TGCGCCAGCAGCTTACAGGGATCTGAAGCTTTCTTT	CASSLQGSEAFF
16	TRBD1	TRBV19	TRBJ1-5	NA	TGTGCCAGTAGTATCCCGCAGGGGGGAAACAATCAGCCCCAGCATTTT	CASSIPQGGNNQPQHF
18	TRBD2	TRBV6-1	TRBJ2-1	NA	TGTGCCAGCAGTGAAATACTAGCGGGAGGAACTCGCTACAATGAGCAGTTCTTC	CASSEILAGGTRYNEQFF
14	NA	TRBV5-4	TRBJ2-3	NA	TGTGCCAGCAGCTCCCGGACTAACACAGATACGCAGTATTTT	CASSSRTNTDTQYF
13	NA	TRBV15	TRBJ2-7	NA	TGTGCCACCAGCAGCGGATTCTCCTACGAGCAGTACTTC	CATSSGFSYEQYF
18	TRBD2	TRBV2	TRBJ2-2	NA	TGTGCCAGCACTAGCGGGAGGGTGGTCGATAAGGAGACCGGGGAGCTGTTTTTT	CASTSGRVVDKETGELFF
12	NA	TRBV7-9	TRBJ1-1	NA	TGTGCCAGCAGCCCAAGAAACACTGAAGCTTTCTTT	CASSPRNTEAFF
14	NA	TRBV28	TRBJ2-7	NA	TGTGCCAGCAGTACCCTCAAGTCATCCTACGAGCAGTACTTC	CASSTLKSSYEQYF
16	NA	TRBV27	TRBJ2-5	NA	TGTGCCAGCAGTCCAGGCCTGTTCGGCCTCCAAGAGACCCAGTACTTC	CASSPGLFGLQETQYF
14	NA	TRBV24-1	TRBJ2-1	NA	TGTGCCACCAGTGATTCTTCGGACCTGATCGAGCAGTTCTTC	CATSDSSDLIEQFF
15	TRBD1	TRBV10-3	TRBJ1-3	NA	TGTGCCATCAGTGGACCGGGACAGGGCACGAGCACCATATATTTT	CAISGPGQGTSTIYF
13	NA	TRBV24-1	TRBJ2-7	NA	TGTGCCACCAGTGCGGGTCTAGTCGACGAGCAGTACTTC	CATSAGLVDEQYF
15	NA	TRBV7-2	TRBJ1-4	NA	TGTGCCAGCAGCTCAGCTGTGACCGTGGGTGAAAAACTGTTTTTT	CASSSAVTVGEKLFF
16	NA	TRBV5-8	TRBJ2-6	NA	TGTGCCAGCAGCTTCACAGGAGACTCTGGGGCCAACGTCCTGACTTTC	CASSFTGDSGANVLTF
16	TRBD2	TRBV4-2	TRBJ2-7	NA	TGTGCCAGCAGCTCGGGACTAGCGGGAGTTCTTGGCGAGCAGTACTTC	CASSSGLAGVLGEQYF
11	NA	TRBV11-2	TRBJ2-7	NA	TGTGCCAGCGGAAACCACCGGGAGCAGTACTTC	CASGNHREQYF
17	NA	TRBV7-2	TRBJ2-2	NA	TGTGCCAGCAGCTTAGTCTTGGCGGGAAGGTCAGACGGGGAGCTGTTTTTT	CASSLVLAGRSDGELFF
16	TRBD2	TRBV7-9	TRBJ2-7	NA	TGTGCCAGCAGCTCACCCTCTAGCGGGAGATCCTACGAGCAGTACTTC	CASSSPSSGRSYEQYF
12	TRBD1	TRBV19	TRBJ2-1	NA	TGTGCCAGTAGTGAACAGGGGGCAACCCCGTTCTTC	CASSEQGATPFF
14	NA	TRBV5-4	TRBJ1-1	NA	TGTGCCAGCAGCTTGATGGCCGCGAACACTGAAGCTTTCTTT	CASSLMAANTEAFF
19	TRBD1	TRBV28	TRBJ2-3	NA	TGTGCCAGCAGTTTATATACAGGAACCGGGACAGAGGTTACAGATACGCAGTATTTT	CASSLYTGTGTEVTDTQYF
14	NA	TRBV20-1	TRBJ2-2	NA	TGCAGTGCTAGTAAGCGGAGGAACACCGGGGAGCTGTTTTTT	CSASKRRNTGELFF
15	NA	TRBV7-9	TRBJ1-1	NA	TGTGCCAGCAGCTTACAGGGTGCAGAGCTATTGGCCGCTTTCTTT	CASSLQGAELLAAFF
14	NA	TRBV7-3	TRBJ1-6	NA	TGTGCCAGCAGCCAAGACCGGGGGCCGTCACCCCTCCACTTT	CASSQDRGPSPLHF
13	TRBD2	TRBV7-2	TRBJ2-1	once	TGTGCCAGCAGTCGGGGACTAGCGGGGGAGCAGTTCTTC	CASSRGLAGEQFF
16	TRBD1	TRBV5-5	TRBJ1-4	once	TGTGCCAGCAGCTTGAGCCTACAGGGGGGCAATGAAAAACTGTTTTTT	CASSLSLQGGNEKLFF
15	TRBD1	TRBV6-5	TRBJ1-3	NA	TGTGCCAGCAGCCCGGGACAGGGGAACGGAAACACCATATATTTT	CASSPGQGNGNTIYF
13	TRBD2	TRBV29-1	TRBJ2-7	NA	TGCAGCGTTGTGGTAGCGGGGACCTACGAGCAGTACTTC	CSVVVAGTYEQYF
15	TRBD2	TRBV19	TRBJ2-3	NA	TGTGCCAGTAGTGAACAGCGGGAGAGCACAGATACGCAGTATTTT	CASSEQRESTDTQYF
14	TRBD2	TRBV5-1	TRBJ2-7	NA	TGCGCCAGCAGCGTTCCTAGCGGGAGCGACGAGCAGTACTTC	CASSVPSGSDEQYF
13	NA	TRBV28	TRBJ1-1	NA	TGTGCCAGCAGCGAGCCTATGAGGACTGAAGCTTTCTTT	CASSEPMRTEAFF